The 18 T cell receptor beta chains reported below all come from one sample, sequenced in a study of T cell repertoires in cytomegalovirus infection. TCRdb re-called the reads through MiXCR, storing one row per CDR3 protein. Of about 250,000 distinct CDR3 sequences in the sample, 9% to 15% were seen once. Sequencing was done on a sample of PBMCs. The receptors here all came from a human donor in good health (CMV status not recorded). Some clones in this sample may be carry-over from other donors' samples.

This clonotype was recorded at least ten times. The chain combines TRBV12-3 or TRBV12-4 with TRBJ2-2; D may be TRBD2 (5 bases). The CDR3 totals 15 residues. Trimming took off 6 bases at V and 1 base at J, with 12 bases between the two ends. The CDR3 loop reads CASRASGLNTGELFF. In nucleotides, the CDR3 is TGTGCCAGCAGGGCCAGCGGCCTGAACACCGGGGAGCTGTTTTTT.

This clonotype was seen many times. The chain recombines TRBV7-2 with TRBJ2-7; no firm D call. Germline V gene lookup returns CDR1 SGHTA and CDR2 FQGNSA. The V end was cut by 0 bases, the J end by 0 bases, with 9 bases between. This CDR3 comprises 15 residues. CDR3 in amino acids: CASSLAMSLSYEQYF. In DNA, the CDR3 is TGTGCCAGCAGCTTAGCAATGAGCCTCTCCTACGAGCAGTACTTC.

This clonotype was counted at least ten times. The chain joins TRBV7-2 to TRBJ1-5; D is perhaps TRBD1 (5 bases). The CDR3 runs to 15 residues. Germline V lookup: CDR1 SGHTA, CDR2 FQGNSA. With 5 bases removed from V and 6 bases from J, the gap between germline ends came to 17 bases. The CDR3 region is CASSPPWGAGQPQHF. CDR3 sequence (DNA): TGTGCCAGCAGCCCACCTTGGGGCGCGGGTCAGCCCCAGCATTTT.

This clonotype was counted many times. The chain employs TRBV7-2 and TRBJ1-2; tentative D call: TRBD1 (6 bases). Deletions cut 5 bases from V and 0 bases from J, with 13 bases between. This CDR3 is built from 15 residues. Looked up from germline, CDR1 is SGHTA and CDR2 is FQGNSA. The CDR3 DNA follows: TGTGCCAGCAGCCTTCCGGGGGGCACTAACTATGGCTACACCTTC. It specifies CASSLPGGTNYGYTF.

This clonotype was observed many times. The chain combines TRBV7-3 with TRBJ2-7, with 8 bases identical to TRBD2. Germline V gene data show CDR1 as SGHTA and CDR2 as FQGTGA. This CDR3 has 14 residues. V trimming: 0 bases; J trimming: 5 bases; junction bases outside the gene matches: 3. The CDR3 DNA is TGTGCCAGCAGCTTAACCGGGGGGGAACACGAGCAGTACTTC. The encoded protein is CASSLTGGEHEQYF.

This rearrangement joins TRBV28 to TRBJ2-1, with D perhaps given as TRBD1 or TRBD2 (5 bases each). The CDR3 length is 15 residues. Germline V gene lookup returns CDR1 MDHEN and CDR2 SYDVKM. V lost 4 bases to trimming and J lost 7 bases, with 17 bases between them. The CDR3 DNA reads as TGTGCCAGCAGTTACCGAGGGCAGGGTAGGAATGAGCAGTTCTTC. Protein sequence: CASSYRGQGRNEQFF.

This clonotype was counted between two and nine times. The chain carries TRBV13 and TRBJ2-1, with D maybe TRBD1 (5 bases). V was trimmed by 5 bases and J by 4 bases, leaving 15 bases between them. CDR3 length: 15 residues. The germline V gene encodes CDR1 PRHDT and CDR2 FYEKMQ (reference sequence). This CDR3 reads CASSLRTDKYNEQFF. CDR3 nucleotide sequence: TGTGCCAGCAGCCTGCGGACGGACAAATACAATGAGCAGTTCTTC.

This clonotype appeared a few times. The rearrangement links TRBV29-1 to TRBJ2-2; the match to TRBD2 covers 10 bases. In germline, CDR1 is SQVTM, CDR2 ANQGSEA. There are 16 residues in the CDR3. J was trimmed by 4 bases and V by 4 bases; bases with no gene match: 9. CDR3 region: CSVVQRGGLGTGELFF. CDR3 DNA sequence: TGCAGCGTTGTACAGCGGGGGGGACTAGGCACCGGGGAGCTGTTTTTT.

There are many counts of this clonotype. The V gene is TRBV19, the J gene TRBJ1-1, with 9 bases lining up with TRBD1. The CDR3 runs to 15 residues. CDR1 is LNHDA and CDR2 is SQIVND in the germline V gene (reference sequence). V was pared by 7 bases and J by 1 base, with 7 bases of the junction left unmatched. CDR3 bases: TGTGCCAGTACCCGGACAGGGGACCCGAACACTGAAGCTTTCTTT. Amino acids: CASTRTGDPNTEAFF.

This chain uses TRBV6-6 with TRBJ1-6, with D unclear. Germline-derived CDR1 and CDR2 are MNHNY and SVGAGI (reference sequence). This CDR3 has 18 amino acids. V was clipped by 0 bases and J by 0 bases, with 12 bases between them. CDR3 DNA sequence: TGTGCCAGCAGTTACTCTACCGGGCCGAGCTCCTATAATTCACCCCTCCACTTT. It encodes CASSYSTGPSSYNSPLHF.

This clonotype appeared many times. The chain recombines TRBV7-2 with TRBJ2-5; the D is unclear. V shed 5 bases and J shed 10 bases, with 17 bases lying between them. The CDR3 is made up of 13 amino acids. The V gene's germline CDR1 is SGHTA and CDR2 FQGNSA. CDR3 in amino acids: CASSPRMERNQYF. CDR3 nucleotides: TGTGCCAGCAGCCCCCGGATGGAAAGGAACCAGTACTTC.

This clonotype was observed a handful of times. This chain uses TRBV5-1 with TRBJ2-7; 8 bases line up with TRBD1. CDR1 and CDR2 (germline): SGHRS, YFSETQ. The CDR3 length is 15 residues. J lost 7 bases, V lost 4 bases, and 13 bases had no gene match. The CDR3 sequence: CASSAQGVPATEQYF. The CDR3 DNA follows: TGCGCCAGCAGCGCACAGGGGGTCCCAGCGACTGAGCAGTACTTC.

This clonotype has at least ten counts. This chain links TRBV6-2 or TRBV6-3 with TRBJ1-5, with D unresolved. Germline CDR1 is MNHEY and CDR2 is SVGEGT. Trimming removed 2 bases at V and 7 bases at J, with 9 bases between. The CDR3 consists of 13 residues. CDR3 loop: CASSYTLGQPQHF. Here the CDR3 DNA reads TGTGCCAGCAGTTACACCCTAGGGCAGCCCCAGCATTTT.

This clonotype was recorded many times. The V call is TRBV7-2, the J call TRBJ1-5, with TRBD1 matching over 10 bases. Trimming took 3 bases from V and 5 from J; bases not matched to a gene: 7. There are 16 residues in the CDR3. Germline V lookup: CDR1 SGHTA, CDR2 FQGNSA. The CDR3 sequence: CASSLRTGTGDQPQHF. CDR3 DNA sequence: TGTGCCAGCAGCTTGCGGACCGGGACAGGGGATCAGCCCCAGCATTTT.

V usage is TRBV3-1 and J usage is TRBJ2-5, with TRBD2 matching over 11 bases. Germline trimming cut 5 bases from V and 4 bases from J; bases unmatched to any gene: 12. CDR1 and CDR2 from the germline V gene are LGHDT and YNNKEL (reference sequence). The CDR3 loop spans 17 amino acids. The CDR3 DNA follows: TGTGCCAGCAGCACGGAGATAGCGGGAGGGCCAGGAGAGACCCAGTACTTC. This encodes CASSTEIAGGPGETQYF.

The chain combines TRBV20-1 with TRBJ1-5; 7 nucleotides agree with TRBD1. V was pared by 4 bases and J by 7 bases, with 10 bases of the junction left unmatched. Germline CDR1 reads DFQATT; CDR2 reads SNEGSKA (reference sequence). The CDR3 spans 14 residues. CDR3 sequence reads: CSAIRQGTGQPQHF. The DNA of the CDR3 is TGCAGTGCTATAAGACAGGGCACAGGGCAGCCCCAGCATTTT.

This rearrangement joins TRBV6-2 or TRBV6-3 to TRBJ2-7; weak D call: TRBD2 (5 bases). The CDR3 extends over 16 amino acids. CDR1 is MNHEY and CDR2 is SVGEGT in the germline V gene. The ends were cut back, 2 bases at V and 4 bases at J, with 18 bases in the middle. The CDR3 reads CASSYTGSTWLYEQYF. Written as DNA, the CDR3 is TGTGCCAGCAGTTACACGGGATCAACATGGCTTTACGAGCAGTACTTC.

A few counts support this clonotype. The chain employs TRBV7-9 and TRBJ2-7, with D uncertain. Germline loops: CDR1 SEHNR, CDR2 FQNEAQ (reference sequence). The CDR3 extends over 14 amino acids. The ends were cut back, 5 bases at V and 0 bases at J, with 11 bases in the middle. The CDR3 sequence is CASSASGGSYEQYF. DNA of the CDR3: TGTGCCAGCAGCGCATCCGGTGGCTCCTACGAGCAGTACTTC.